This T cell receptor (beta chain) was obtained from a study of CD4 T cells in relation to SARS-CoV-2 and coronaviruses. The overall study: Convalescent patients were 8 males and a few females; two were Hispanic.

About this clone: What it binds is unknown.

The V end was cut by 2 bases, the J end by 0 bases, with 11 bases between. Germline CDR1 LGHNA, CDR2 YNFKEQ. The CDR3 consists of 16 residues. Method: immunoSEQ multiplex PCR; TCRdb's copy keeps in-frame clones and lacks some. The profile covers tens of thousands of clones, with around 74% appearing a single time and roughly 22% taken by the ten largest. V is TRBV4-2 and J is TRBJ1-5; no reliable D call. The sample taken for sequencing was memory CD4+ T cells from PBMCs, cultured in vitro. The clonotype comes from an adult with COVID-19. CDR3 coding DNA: TGTGCCAGCAGCCAAAGGGTCGGCAGTAGCAATCAGCCCCAGCATTTT. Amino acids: CASSQRVGSSNQPQHF.